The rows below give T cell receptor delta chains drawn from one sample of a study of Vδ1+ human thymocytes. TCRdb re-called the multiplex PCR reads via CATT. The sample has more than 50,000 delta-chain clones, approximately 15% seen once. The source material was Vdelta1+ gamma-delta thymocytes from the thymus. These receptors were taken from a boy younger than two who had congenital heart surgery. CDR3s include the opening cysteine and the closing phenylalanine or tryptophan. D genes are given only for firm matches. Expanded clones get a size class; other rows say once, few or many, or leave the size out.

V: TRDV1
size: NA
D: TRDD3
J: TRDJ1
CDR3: CALGELCCPSYGSGGYSLTDKLIF
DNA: TGTGCTCTTGGGGAACTCTGCTGCCCTTCCTATGGTTCTGGGGGATACAGTCTTACCGATAAACTCATCTTT

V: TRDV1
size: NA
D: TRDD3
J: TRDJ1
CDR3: CALGERRLGIRDTDKHIF
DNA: TGTGCTCTTGGGGAACGAAGGTTGGGGATACGGGACACCGATAAACACATCTTT

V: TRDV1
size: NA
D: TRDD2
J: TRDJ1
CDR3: CALGENIKGGPSYGSGDKYTDKLIF
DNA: TGTGCTCTTGGGGAAAACATTAAGGGAGGACCTTCCTACGGCTCTGGGGATAAGTACACCGATAAACTCATCTTT

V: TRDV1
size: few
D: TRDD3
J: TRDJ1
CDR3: CALGEKSYKLGDRKLIF
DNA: TGTGCTCTTGGGGAAAAGTCCTACAAACTGGGGGATAGGAAACTCATCTTT

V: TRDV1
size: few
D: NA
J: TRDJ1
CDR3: CALGGRYTDKLIF
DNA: TGTGCTCTTGGGGGCCGGTACACCGATAAACTCATCTTT

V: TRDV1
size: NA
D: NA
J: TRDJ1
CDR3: CALGELPYGGSTLTDKLIF
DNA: TGTGCTCTTGGGGAACTCCCCTACGGGGGCTCTACTCTCACCGATAAACTCATCTTT

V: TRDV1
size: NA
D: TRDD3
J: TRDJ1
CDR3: CALGIYSSPLKLLGDTPYTDKLIF
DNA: TGTGCTCTTGGGATCTACTCTTCCCCCCTTAAGCTTCTGGGGGATACACCGTACACCGATAAACTCATCTTT

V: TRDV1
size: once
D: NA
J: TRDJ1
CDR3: CALGEPSLPYWDRLADKLIF
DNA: TGTGCTCTTGGGGAGCCTTCCCTCCCGTACTGGGATAGGTTAGCCGATAAACTCATCTTT

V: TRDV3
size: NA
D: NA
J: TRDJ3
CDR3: CAPGGDQSWDTRQMFF
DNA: TGTGCCCCCGGAGGGGATCAATCCTGGGACACCCGACAGATGTTTTTC

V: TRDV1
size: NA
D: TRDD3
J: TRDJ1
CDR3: CALGETSLLGDKLIF
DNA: TGTGCTCTTGGGGAAACCTCTTTACTGGGGGATAAACTCATCTTT

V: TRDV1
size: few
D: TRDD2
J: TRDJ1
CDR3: CALGNKPPFLRVGSRTDKLIF
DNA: TGTGCTCTTGGGAACAAGCCCCCCTTCCTCCGAGTGGGGAGTCGCACCGATAAACTCATCTTT

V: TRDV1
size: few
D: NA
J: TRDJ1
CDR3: CALGTVPTRGYFGKLIF
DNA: TGTGCTCTTGGGACCGTTCCTACGAGGGGATACTTCGGTAAACTCATCTTT

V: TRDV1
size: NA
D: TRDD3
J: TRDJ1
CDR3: CALGELCHGGGTGGYANTDKLIF
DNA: TGTGCTCTTGGGGAACTCTGCCATGGCGGTGGTACTGGGGGATACGCGAACACCGATAAACTCATCTTT

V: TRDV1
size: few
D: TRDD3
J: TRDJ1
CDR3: CALGEGGSHGYWGTDKLIF
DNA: TGTGCTCTTGGGGAAGGGGGTTCCCACGGGTACTGGGGCACCGATAAACTCATCTTT

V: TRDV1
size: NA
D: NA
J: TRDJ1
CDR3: CALGLPGYWGLYTDKLIF
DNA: TGTGCTCTTGGCCTTCCTGGTTACTGGGGGTTATACACCGATAAACTCATCTTT

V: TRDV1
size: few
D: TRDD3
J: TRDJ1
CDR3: CALGEQKAVTGGYTRDYTDKLIF
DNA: TGTGCTCTTGGGGAACAAAAGGCCGTTACTGGGGGATACACGCGAGATTACACCGATAAACTCATCTTT

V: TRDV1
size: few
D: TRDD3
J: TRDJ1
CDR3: CALGERGLRRLGEATDKLIF
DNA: TGTGCTCTTGGGGAACGGGGCCTCCGAAGACTGGGGGAAGCCACCGATAAACTCATCTTT

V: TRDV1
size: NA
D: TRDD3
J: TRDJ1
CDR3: CALGEPGVPESYWGQYTDKLIF
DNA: TGTGCTCTTGGGGAACCAGGAGTTCCGGAAAGCTACTGGGGGCAATACACCGATAAACTCATCTTT

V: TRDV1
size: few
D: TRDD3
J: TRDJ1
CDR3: CALGELQLFLLILGDTGTDKLIF
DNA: TGTGCTCTTGGGGAACTTCAGCTCTTCCTACTTATACTGGGGGATACGGGCACCGATAAACTCATCTTT

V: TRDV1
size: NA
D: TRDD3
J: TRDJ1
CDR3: CALGDPPYLREDWGIRGDKLIF
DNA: TGTGCTCTTGGGGACCCTCCCTACCTAAGAGAAGACTGGGGGATACGAGGCGATAAACTCATCTTT

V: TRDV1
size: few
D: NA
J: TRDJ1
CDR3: CALGELSFLKDWASLGGYTDKLIF
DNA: TGTGCTCTTGGGGAACTGAGCTTCCTAAAGGACTGGGCGTCACTAGGCGGGTACACCGATAAACTCATCTTT

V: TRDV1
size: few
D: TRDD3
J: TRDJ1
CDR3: CALGELPLPGVLGDTDKLIF
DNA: TGTGCTCTTGGGGAACTACCCCTACCGGGTGTACTGGGGGATACCGATAAACTCATCTTT

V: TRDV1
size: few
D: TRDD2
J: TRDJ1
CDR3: CALGVYSFLRTGDREGKLIF
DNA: TGTGCTCTTGGGGTCTACTCCTTCCTACGGACGGGGGATCGTGAGGGTAAACTCATCTTT

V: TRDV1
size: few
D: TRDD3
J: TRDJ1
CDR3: CALGELSDGWGIRARTDKLIF
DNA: TGTGCTCTTGGGGAACTCTCCGATGGCTGGGGGATACGTGCTAGGACCGATAAACTCATCTTT

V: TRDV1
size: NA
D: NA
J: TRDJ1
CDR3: CALGELGTVWVWADKLIF
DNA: TGTGCTCTTGGGGAACTAGGGACGGTCTGGGTATGGGCCGATAAACTCATCTTT

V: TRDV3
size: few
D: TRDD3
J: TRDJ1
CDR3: CAFRTGGYAYTDKLIF
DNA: TGTGCCTTTCGTACTGGGGGATACGCGTACACCGATAAACTCATCTTT

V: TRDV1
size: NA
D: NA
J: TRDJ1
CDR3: CALGELLTSGTDKLIF
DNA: TGTGCTCTTGGGGAACTCCTGACATCGGGCACCGATAAACTCATCTTT

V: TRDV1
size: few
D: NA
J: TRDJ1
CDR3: CALGELYSVPTLLGVGGCTDKLIF
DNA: TGTGCTCTTGGGGAACTCTATAGCGTTCCTACTTTACTGGGGGTCGGAGGGTGCACCGATAAACTCATCTTT

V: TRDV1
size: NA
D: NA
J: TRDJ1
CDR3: CALGEPFLGSDKLIF
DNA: TGTGCTCTTGGGGAACCTTTCCTGGGCTCCGATAAACTCATCTTT

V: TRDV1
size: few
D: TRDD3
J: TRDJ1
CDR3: CALGELVMDTYTGGYGPDKLIF
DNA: TGTGCTCTTGGGGAACTAGTAATGGACACCTACACTGGGGGATACGGCCCCGATAAACTCATCTTT

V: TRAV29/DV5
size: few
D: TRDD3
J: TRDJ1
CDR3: CAAEVSSAGGFEYTDKLIF
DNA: TGTGCAGCAGAAGTTTCCTCGGCTGGGGGATTCGAGTACACCGATAAACTCATCTTT

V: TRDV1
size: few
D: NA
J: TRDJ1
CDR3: CALGEGLGLPSVLGIVPDKLIF
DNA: TGTGCTCTTGGGGAAGGGCTAGGCCTTCCTTCTGTACTGGGGATAGTACCCGATAAACTCATCTTT

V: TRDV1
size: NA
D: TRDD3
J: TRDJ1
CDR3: CALGELSPTVLGDRTDKLIF
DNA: TGTGCTCTTGGGGAACTTTCTCCTACGGTACTGGGGGATAGGACCGATAAACTCATCTTT

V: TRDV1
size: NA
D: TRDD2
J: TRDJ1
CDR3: CALGEHYPSYGVRDPDKLIF
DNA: TGTGCTCTTGGGGAACATTACCCTTCCTACGGGGTGAGGGATCCCGATAAACTCATCTTT

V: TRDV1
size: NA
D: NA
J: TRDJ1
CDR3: CALGGLFLLVVGDTDKLIF
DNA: TGTGCTCTTGGGGGACTATTCCTACTTGTGGTGGGGGACACCGATAAACTCATCTTT

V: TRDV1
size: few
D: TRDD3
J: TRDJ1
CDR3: CALGEWGFWSLPTGGYIYTDKLIF
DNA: TGTGCTCTTGGGGAATGGGGATTCTGGTCCCTCCCTACTGGGGGATACATATACACCGATAAACTCATCTTT

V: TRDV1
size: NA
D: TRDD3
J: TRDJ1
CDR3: CALGELYWGFYTDKLIF
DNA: TGTGCTCTTGGGGAACTTTACTGGGGGTTCTACACCGATAAACTCATCTTT

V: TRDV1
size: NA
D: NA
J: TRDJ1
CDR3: CALGDALVFPWDTDKLIF
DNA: TGTGCTCTTGGGGATGCGTTGGTCTTCCCTTGGGACACCGATAAACTCATCTTT

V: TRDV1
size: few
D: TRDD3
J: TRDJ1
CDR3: CALASSTWDWGIPHTDKLIF
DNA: TGTGCTCTTGCCTCGTCTACGTGGGACTGGGGGATACCACACACCGATAAACTCATCTTT

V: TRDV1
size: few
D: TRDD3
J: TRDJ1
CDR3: CALGGRLRSGGSYTDKLIF
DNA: TGTGCTCTTGGGGGACGACTACGCTCCGGGGGATCGTACACCGATAAACTCATCTTT

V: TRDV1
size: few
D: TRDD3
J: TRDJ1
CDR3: CALGELIGWGILTYTDKLIF
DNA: TGTGCTCTTGGGGAACTAATCGGGTGGGGGATACTTACGTACACCGATAAACTCATCTTT

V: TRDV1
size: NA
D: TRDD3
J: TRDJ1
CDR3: CALGERIGYWGIRVYPHTDKLIF
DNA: TGTGCTCTTGGGGAACGAATTGGGTACTGGGGGATACGCGTATATCCTCACACCGATAAACTCATCTTT

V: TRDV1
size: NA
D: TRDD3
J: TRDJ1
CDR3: CALGAYFPWGITNKLIF
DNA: TGTGCTCTTGGAGCCTACTTCCCCTGGGGGATTACCAATAAACTCATCTTT

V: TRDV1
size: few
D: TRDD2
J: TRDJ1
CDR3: CALGETFLPTRGLASSRGVYTDKLIF
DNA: TGTGCTCTTGGGGAAACATTCCTTCCTACCCGGGGGCTGGCCTCCTCACGAGGGGTGTACACCGATAAACTCATCTTT

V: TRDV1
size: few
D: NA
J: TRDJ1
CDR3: CALGNPTGLPELIF
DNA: TGTGCTCTTGGGAACCCTACTGGGCTCCCCGAACTCATCTTT

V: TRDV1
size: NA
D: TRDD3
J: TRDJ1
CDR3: CALGELLPTYWGIRATDKLIF
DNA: TGTGCTCTTGGGGAACTTCTTCCTACGTACTGGGGGATACGGGCCACCGATAAACTCATCTTT

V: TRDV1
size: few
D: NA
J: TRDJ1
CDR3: CALGEIPSQEAYTDKLIF
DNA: TGTGCTCTTGGGGAAATACCTTCCCAGGAGGCCTACACCGATAAACTCATCTTT

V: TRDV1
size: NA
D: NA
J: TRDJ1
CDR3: CALGDPTGRYSLTDKLIF
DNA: TGTGCTCTTGGGGACCCGACTGGGAGATATTCCCTAACCGATAAACTCATCTTT

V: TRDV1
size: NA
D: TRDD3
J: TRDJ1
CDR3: CALGETPLFLTLLGDRGGKLIF
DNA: TGTGCTCTTGGGGAAACCCCACTTTTCCTCACTCTACTGGGGGATAGAGGGGGGAAACTCATCTTT

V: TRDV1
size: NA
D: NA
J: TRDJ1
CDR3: CALGELPTGSCTDKLIF
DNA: TGTGCTCTTGGGGAACTGCCGACTGGGAGTTGCACCGATAAACTCATCTTT

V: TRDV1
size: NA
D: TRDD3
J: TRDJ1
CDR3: CALGELIARWGILDDKLIF
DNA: TGTGCTCTTGGGGAACTTATTGCCCGCTGGGGGATACTCGATGATAAACTCATCTTT

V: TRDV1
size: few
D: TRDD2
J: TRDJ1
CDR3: CALGELPSYVGNSTGLIGSYTDKLIF
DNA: TGTGCTCTTGGGGAACTGCCTTCCTACGTGGGAAACAGTACTGGGTTAATAGGCTCGTACACCGATAAACTCATCTTT